This TCR beta chain originates from a study of T cell repertoires in cytomegalovirus infection. Whole-study context: Recently identified HLA-C-restricted CMV epitopes were used, and well-studied HLA-B-restricted CMV epitopes were used as well. CMV infection plus the matching HLA type was flagged by public TCR beta signatures.

The study's findings and limits: HLA-C-restricted CMV clonotypes gave the most frequent clonotype in two of eight donors. Carriers of CMV plus the relevant HLA were identified by cumulative public TCR beta family frequency.

Trimming took 3 bases from V and 1 from J; bases not matched to a gene: 3. Germline CDR1 and CDR2: SEHNR and FQNEAQ (reference sequence). The CDR3 sequence is 16 residues long. TCRdb ran MiXCR on the reads and lists one entry per CDR3 protein. The table lists approximately 470,000 distinct CDR3 sequences, about 44% of them singletons. Turning to this clonotype: Antigen unknown.

The chain has TRBV7-9 and TRBJ2-6, with 7 bases aligning to TRBD1. Sequencing used cultured PBMCs, obtained from culture after CMV antigen stimulation. The receptor was derived from a human donor in good health (CMV status not recorded). Some clones in this sample may be carry-over from other donors' samples. CDR3 DNA: TGTGCCAGCAGCTTTACAGGGGCTTCTGGGGCCAACGTCCTGACTTTC. It yields the protein CASSFTGASGANVLTF. Supplemented by reference TRBV7-9 and TRBJ2-6, the full variable domain reads DTGVSQNPRHKITKRGQNVTFRCDPISEHNRLYWYRQTLGQGPEFLTYFQNEAQLEKSRLLSDRFSAERPKGSFSTLEIQRTEQGDSAMYLCASSFTGASGANVLTFGAGSRLTVL.